This TCR beta chain emerged from a study of cytomegalovirus exposure and HLA in healthy donors. This CDR3 has 14 amino acids. V lost 5 bases, J lost 1 base, and 6 bases lay in between. In germline, CDR1 is SGHVS, CDR2 FQNEAQ. The count of this clone is one. The antigen is unknown. Study-wide results and caveats: Accurate prediction of most subjects' HLA-A and HLA-B alleles from TCR beta sequences was reported. TRBV6-2, TRBV6-3 and some other V segments were unresolvable in 87-base-pair reads.

Primers for the PCR totalled 60 Vbeta and 13 Jbeta. The assay was immunoSEQ multiplex PCR, and TCRdb's table has in-frame clones only and misses some. The sample has roughly 100,000 clones; 75% are singletons. Input material: PBMCs. The chain joins TRBV7-8 to TRBJ2-6; maybe TRBD1 (5 bases). This receptor was identified in a man aged 50-60 years in good health and CMV-seronegative. The CDR3 region is CASSHRSGANVLTF. CDR3 bases: TGTGCCAGCAGCCACAGGTCTGGGGCCAACGTCCTGACTTTC. The complete variable domain, with remaining parts taken from reference TRBV7-8 and TRBJ2-6, reads GAGVSQSPRYKVAKRGQDVALRCDPISGHVSLFWYQQALGQGPEFLTYFQNEAQLDKSGLPSDRFFAERPEGSVSTLKIQRTQQEDSAVYLCASSHRSGANVLTFGAGSRLTVL.